This T cell receptor beta chain was retrieved from a study of a mutant IDH1 vaccine in newly diagnosed glioma. Study-wide results and limits: Any relationship between pseudoprogression and changes in top peripheral T cell clonotypes seemed absent.

Using immunoSEQ multiplex PCR, the repertoire was profiled, and TCRdb retains in-frame clones only, with some absent. This table has some 63,000 clones, about 73% appearing once. Trimming left V 5 bases short and J 7 bases short, with 11 bases between. CDR3 size: 13 residues. Germline V lookup: CDR1 MNHEY, CDR2 SMNVEV (reference sequence). A note on this clone: The antigen remains undetermined.

Time point described: week 35, safety follow-up. The investigators gave 300 ug of mutant IDH1 20-mer peptide in each vaccine dose, together with topical imiquimod. This sequence joins TRBV27 and TRBJ2-2; maybe TRBD2 (5 bases). This specimen was PBMCs, taken from a glioma patient whose treatment included an IDH1 peptide vaccine. The receptor was isolated from a man in his fifties with glioma. CDR3 DNA sequence: TGTGCCAGCAGTCCGTACCGGGGCGGGGAGCTGTTTTTT. Translated, it gives CASSPYRGGELFF.